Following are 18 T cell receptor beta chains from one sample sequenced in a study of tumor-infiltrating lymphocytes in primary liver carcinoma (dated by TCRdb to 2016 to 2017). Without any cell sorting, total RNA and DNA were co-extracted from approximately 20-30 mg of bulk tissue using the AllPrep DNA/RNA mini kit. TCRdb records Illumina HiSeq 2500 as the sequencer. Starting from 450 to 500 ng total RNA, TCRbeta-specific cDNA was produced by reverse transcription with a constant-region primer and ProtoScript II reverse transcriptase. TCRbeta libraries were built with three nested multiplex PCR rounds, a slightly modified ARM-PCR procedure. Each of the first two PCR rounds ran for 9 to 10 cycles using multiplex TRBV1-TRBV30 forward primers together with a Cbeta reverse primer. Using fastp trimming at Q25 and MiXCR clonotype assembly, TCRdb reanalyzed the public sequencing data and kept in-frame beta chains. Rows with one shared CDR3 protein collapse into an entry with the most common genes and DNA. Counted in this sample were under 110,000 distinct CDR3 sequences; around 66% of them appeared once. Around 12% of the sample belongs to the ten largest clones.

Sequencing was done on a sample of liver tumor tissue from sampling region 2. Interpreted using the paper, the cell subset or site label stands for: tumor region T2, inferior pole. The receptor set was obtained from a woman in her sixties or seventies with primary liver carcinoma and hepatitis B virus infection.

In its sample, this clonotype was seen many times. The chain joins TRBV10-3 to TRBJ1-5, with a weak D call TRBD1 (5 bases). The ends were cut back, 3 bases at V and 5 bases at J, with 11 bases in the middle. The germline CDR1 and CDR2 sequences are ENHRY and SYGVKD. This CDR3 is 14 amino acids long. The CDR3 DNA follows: TGTGCCATCAGTGACTCGGGGGGGGATCAGCCCCAGCATTTT. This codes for CAISDSGGDQPQHF.

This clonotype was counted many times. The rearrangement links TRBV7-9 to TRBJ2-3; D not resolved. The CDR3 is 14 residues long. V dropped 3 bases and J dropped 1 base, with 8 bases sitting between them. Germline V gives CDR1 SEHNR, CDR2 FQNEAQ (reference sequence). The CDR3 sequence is CASSLVARTDTQYF. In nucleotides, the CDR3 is TGTGCCAGCAGCTTGGTGGCCCGCACAGATACGCAGTATTTT.

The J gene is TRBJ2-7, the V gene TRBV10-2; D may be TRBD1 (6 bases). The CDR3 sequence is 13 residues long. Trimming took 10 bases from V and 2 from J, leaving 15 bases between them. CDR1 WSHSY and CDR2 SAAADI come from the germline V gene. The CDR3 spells CANSRGSAYEQYF. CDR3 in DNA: TGCGCCAACAGCAGGGGCAGCGCCTACGAGCAGTACTTC.

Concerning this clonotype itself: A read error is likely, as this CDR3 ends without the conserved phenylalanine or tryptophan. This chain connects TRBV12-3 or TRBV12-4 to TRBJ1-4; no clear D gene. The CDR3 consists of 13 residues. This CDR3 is CAGSLNLSEKLFL. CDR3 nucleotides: TGTGCCGGCAGTTTAAATCTGTCGGAAAAACTGTTTCTT.

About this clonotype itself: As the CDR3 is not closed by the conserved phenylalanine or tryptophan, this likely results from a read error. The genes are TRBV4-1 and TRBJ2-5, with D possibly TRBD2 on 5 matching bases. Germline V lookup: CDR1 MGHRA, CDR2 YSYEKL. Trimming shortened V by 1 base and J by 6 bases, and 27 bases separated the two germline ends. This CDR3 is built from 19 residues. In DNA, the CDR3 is TGCGCCAGCAGCCAAGGGTTCGGGGAGATTAGCAGGATTAGAAAGACCCAGTACTTA. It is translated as CASSQGFGEISRIRKTQYL.

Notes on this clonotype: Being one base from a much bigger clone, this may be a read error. The CDR3 nucleotides read TGTGCCGGCACCCTAGCGGGGAGGGTCCACGAGCAGTACTTC. This codes for CAGTLAGRVHEQYF. The genes are TRBV28 and TRBJ2-7; 9 positions match TRBD2. With 11 bases clipped from V and 5 bases from J, the junction kept 13 bases outside the gene matches. The CDR3 covers 14 residues. The germline CDR1 and CDR2 sequences are MDHEN and SYDVKM. Full variable domain (outside the CDR3, taken from reference TRBV28 and TRBJ2-7): DVKVTQSSRYLVKRTGEKVFLECVQDMDHENMFWYRQDPGLGLRLIYFSYDVKMKEKGDIPEGYSVSREKKERFSLILESASTNQTSMYLCAGTLAGRVHEQYFGPGTRLTVT.

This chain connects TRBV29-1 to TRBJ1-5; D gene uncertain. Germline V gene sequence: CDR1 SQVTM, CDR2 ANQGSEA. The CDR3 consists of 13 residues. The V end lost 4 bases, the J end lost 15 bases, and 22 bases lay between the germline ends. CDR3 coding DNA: TGCAGCGTTGCAACCAGCTCTAATCAGTCCCGGCATTTT. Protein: CSVATSSNQSRHF.

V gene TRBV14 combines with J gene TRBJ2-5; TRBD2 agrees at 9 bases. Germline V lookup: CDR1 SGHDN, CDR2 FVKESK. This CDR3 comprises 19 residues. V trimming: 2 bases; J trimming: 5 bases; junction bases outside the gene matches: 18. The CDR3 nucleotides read TGTGCCAGCAGCCAATATCCCTTTACCATAGCGGGAGTACTGGAGACCCAGTACTTC. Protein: CASSQYPFTIAGVLETQYF. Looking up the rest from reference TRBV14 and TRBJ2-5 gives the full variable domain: EAGVTQFPSHSVIEKGQTVTLRCDPISGHDNLYWYRRVMGKEIKFLLHFVKESKQDESGMPNNRFLAERTGGTYSTLKVQPAELEDSGVYFCASSQYPFTIAGVLETQYFGPGTRLLVL.

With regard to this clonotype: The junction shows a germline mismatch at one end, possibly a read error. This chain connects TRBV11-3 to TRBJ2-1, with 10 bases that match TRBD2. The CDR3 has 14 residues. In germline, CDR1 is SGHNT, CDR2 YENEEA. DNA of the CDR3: TGTACCAGCAGCACTAGCGGGGCAGAAAATGAGAAGTTCTTC. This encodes CTSSTSGAENEKFF.

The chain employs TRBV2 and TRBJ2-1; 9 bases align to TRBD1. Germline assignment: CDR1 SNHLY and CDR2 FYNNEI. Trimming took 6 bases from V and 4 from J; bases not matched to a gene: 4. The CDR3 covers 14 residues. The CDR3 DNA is TGTGCCAGCAGACGACAGGGGGGGTACAATGAGCAGTTCTTC. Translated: CASRRQGGYNEQFF.

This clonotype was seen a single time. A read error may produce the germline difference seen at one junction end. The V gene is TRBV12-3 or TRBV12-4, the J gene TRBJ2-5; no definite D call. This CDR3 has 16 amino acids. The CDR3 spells CAGSLWSRKDTETQYF. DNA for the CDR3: TGTGCCGGCAGTTTGTGGTCCCGGAAGGATACAGAGACCCAGTACTTC.

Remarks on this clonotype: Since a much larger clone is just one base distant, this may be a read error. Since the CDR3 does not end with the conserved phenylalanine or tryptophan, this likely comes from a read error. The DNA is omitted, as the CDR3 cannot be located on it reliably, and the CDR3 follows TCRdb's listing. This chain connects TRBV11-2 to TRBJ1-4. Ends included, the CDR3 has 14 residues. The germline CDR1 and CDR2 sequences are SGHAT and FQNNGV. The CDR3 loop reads CASSLGGINEKPFL.

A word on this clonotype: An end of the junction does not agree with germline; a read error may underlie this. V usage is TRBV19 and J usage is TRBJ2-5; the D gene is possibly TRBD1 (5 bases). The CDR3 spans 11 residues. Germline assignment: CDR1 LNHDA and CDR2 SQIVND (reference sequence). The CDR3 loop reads CASSPQESQYF. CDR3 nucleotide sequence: TGTGCCAGTAGTCCACAGGAGAGCCAGTACTTC.

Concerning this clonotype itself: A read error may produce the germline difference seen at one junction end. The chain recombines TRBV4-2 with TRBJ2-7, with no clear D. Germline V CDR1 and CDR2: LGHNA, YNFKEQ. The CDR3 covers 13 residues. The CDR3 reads CASSPRLLYEHYF. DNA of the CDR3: TGCGCCAGCAGCCCCCGTTTACTCTACGAGCACTACTTC.

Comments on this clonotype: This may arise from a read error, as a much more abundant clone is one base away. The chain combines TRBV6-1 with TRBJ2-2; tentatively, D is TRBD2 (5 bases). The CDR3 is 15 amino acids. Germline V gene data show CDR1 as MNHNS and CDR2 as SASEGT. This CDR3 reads CPSSPGVRNTGELFF. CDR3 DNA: TGTCCCAGCTCCCCCGGGGTTAGGAACACCGGGGAGCTGTTTTTT.

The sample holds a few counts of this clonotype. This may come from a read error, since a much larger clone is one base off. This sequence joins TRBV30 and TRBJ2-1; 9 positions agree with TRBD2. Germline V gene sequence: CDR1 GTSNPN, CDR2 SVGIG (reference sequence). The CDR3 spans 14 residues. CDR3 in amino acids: CARRTSDISNEQFF. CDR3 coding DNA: TGTGCCAGGAGGACTAGCGACATCAGCAATGAGCAGTTCTTC.

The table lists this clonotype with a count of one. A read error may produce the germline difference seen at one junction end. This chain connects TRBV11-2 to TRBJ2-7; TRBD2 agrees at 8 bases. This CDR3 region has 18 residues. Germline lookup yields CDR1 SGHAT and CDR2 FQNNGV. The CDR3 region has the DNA TGTGCCAGCAGCTTAGGCTGGGTCAGTCTAGCGGGTCCCTACGAGCAATACTTC. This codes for CASSLGWVSLAGPYEQYF.

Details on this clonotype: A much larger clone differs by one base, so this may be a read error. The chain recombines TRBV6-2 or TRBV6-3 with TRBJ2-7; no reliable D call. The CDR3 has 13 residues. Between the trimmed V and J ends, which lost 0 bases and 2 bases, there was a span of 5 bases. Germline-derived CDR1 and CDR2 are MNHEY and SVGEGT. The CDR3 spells CASSYSEAYEQYF. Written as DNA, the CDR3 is TGTGCCAGCAGTTACTCAGAGGCCTACGAGCAGTACTTC.